This T cell receptor (beta chain) stems from a study of shared clonotypes between healthy human individuals. Findings and limits, study-wide: Relative to memory subsets, naive subsets generally showed larger estimated richness.

This clone was picked up one time. Its antigen is not identified. This same CDR3 is encoded by further DNA sequences in the sample. CD45RO negativity and positive selection for CCR7 defined naive CD8 cells, a population that excluded terminally differentiated effector memory CD45RA+ cells. CDR3 length equals 13 residues. Germline V gives CDR1 MNHEY, CDR2 SVGAGI. The V end was cut by 0 bases, the J end by 7 bases, with 7 bases between. Approximately 30,000 T cell genomes (approximately 0.2 ug DNA) went into each sorted-subset replicate. As processed by the authors: Filtering differed because ImmunoSEQ produced junction-only sequences that carried no quality scores. Here immunoSEQ multiplex PCR was the method, and the copy in TCRdb shows in-frame clones only, minus some. V and J calls and clone size are those listed in that table; D and trimming were worked out from the DNA. The sample lists about 2 million clones, roughly 94% occurring once.

Material for sequencing was naive CD8+ T cells sorted from blood. This receptor was identified in a man younger than 35 in good health. The rearrangement links TRBV6-5 to TRBJ2-1; no firm D call. This chain's CDR3 is CASSYSRGNEQFF. The CDR3 DNA follows: TGTGCCAGCAGTTACTCGAGAGGAAATGAGCAGTTCTTC.